This T cell receptor beta chain came from a study of blood T cell repertoires in COVID-19. The CDR3 extends over 15 amino acids. CDR1 is KGHDR, CDR2 SFDVKD, per germline. V shed 1 base and J 4 bases; nucleotides not matched to a gene: 3. Some clones are missing from TCRdb's copy, which holds only in-frame ones; the method was immunoSEQ multiplex PCR. The data contain 200,000 to 300,000 clones, roughly 81% of them singletons. Sequenced material: peripheral blood. The rearrangement links TRBV24-1 to TRBJ2-5; 9 nucleotides align to TRBD1. The sequence was obtained from a man aged 50 or older with acute or convalescent COVID-19. Here the CDR3 reads CATSDFGTGIETQYF. In DNA, the CDR3 is TGTGCCACCAGTGATTTCGGGACAGGGATAGAGACCCAGTACTTC.